This T cell receptor beta chain was observed in a study of shared clonotypes between healthy human individuals. Method: immunoSEQ multiplex PCR; TCRdb's copy keeps in-frame clones and lacks some. In the table there are about 580,000 clones, about 98% of which are singletons. Per the germline V gene, CDR1 is SEHNR and CDR2 is FQNEAQ (reference sequence). CDR3 length: 12 amino acids. V lost 8 bases to trimming and J lost 7 bases, with 15 bases between them. Cells designated naive CD8 were CD45RO-negative and were positively selected for CCR7, with terminally differentiated effector memory CD45RA+ cells excluded.

Sequencing input: naive CD8+ T cells sorted from blood. The TCR sequence derives from a man aged 25 to 40 in good health. V usage is TRBV7-9 and J usage is TRBJ2-7; D assignment may be TRBD1 or TRBD2 (5 bases each). This chain's CDR3 is CASVPEGREQYF. As DNA, the CDR3 is TGTGCCAGCGTACCCGAGGGGCGGGAGCAGTACTTC. Based on the CDR3 plus reference TRBV7-9 and TRBJ2-7, the full variable domain is DTGVSQNPRHKITKRGQNVTFRCDPISEHNRLYWYRQTLGQGPEFLTYFQNEAQLEKSRLLSDRFSAERPKGSFSTLEIQRTEQGDSAMYLCASVPEGREQYFGPGTRLTVT.